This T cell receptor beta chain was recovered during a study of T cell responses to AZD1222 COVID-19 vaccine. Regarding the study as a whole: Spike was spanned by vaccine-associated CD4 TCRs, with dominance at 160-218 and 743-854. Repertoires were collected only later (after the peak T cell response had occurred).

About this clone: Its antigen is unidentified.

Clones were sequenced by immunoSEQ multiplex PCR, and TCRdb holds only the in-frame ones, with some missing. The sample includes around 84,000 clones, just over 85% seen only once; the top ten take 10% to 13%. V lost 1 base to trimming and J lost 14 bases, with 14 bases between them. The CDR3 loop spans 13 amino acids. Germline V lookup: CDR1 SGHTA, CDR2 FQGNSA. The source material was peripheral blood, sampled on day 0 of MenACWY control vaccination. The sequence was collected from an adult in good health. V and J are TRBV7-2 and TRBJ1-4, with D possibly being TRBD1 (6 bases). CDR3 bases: TGTGCCAGCAGCTTAGAACTTCGGACAGAGCTGTTTTTT. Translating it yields CASSLELRTELFF. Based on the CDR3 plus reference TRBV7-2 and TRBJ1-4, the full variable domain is GAGVSQSPSNKVTEKGKDVELRCDPISGHTALYWYRQSLGQGLEFLIYFQGNSAPDKSGLPSDRFSAERTGGSVSTLTIQRTQQEDSAVYLCASSLELRTELFFGSGTQLSVL.